These 12 T cell receptor beta chains came from one sample sequenced in a study of blood T cell repertoires in COVID-19. Assay used: immunoSEQ multiplex PCR; TCRdb lists only in-frame clones, some missing. The sample lists tens of thousands of clones; around 83% were seen once. The sample taken for sequencing was peripheral blood. All receptors derive from a man over 45 with active COVID-19.

The chain combines TRBV3-1 (or the pseudogene TRBV3-2) with TRBJ2-3; 9 bases align to TRBD2. Germline V gene sequence: CDR1 LGHDT, CDR2 YNNKEL (reference sequence). The V segment lost 5 bases and the J segment 3 bases; nucleotides outside the gene matches: 3. This CDR3 spans 14 amino acids. The CDR3: CASSGAGGTDTQYF. CDR3 DNA: TGTGCCAGCAGCGGAGCGGGGGGAACAGATACGCAGTATTTT.

This chain uses TRBV9 with TRBJ2-5; 9 bases line up with TRBD2. The CDR3 loop spans 15 amino acids. The V gene end was trimmed by 4 bases and the J gene end by 5 bases; junction bases not matched to a gene: 9. Germline-derived CDR1 and CDR2 are SGDLS and YYNGEE. This CDR3 reads CASSRSGGYLETQYF. The DNA of the CDR3 is TGTGCCAGCAGCCGTAGCGGGGGCTACCTGGAGACCCAGTACTTC.

The chain couples TRBV10-2 to TRBJ2-2; 10 bases are shared with TRBD2. Germline loops: CDR1 WSHSY, CDR2 SAAADI. The V segment lost 0 bases and the J segment 6 bases; nucleotides outside the gene matches: 10. The CDR3 sequence is 18 residues long. The CDR3 loop is CASSESPERGGVPGELFF. As DNA, the CDR3 is TGCGCCAGCAGTGAGTCGCCGGAGCGGGGGGGCGTCCCCGGGGAGCTGTTTTTT.

This clone was picked up one time. The chain employs TRBV7-9 and TRBJ1-1; 12 bases fit TRBD1. Germline-derived CDR1 and CDR2 are SEHNR and FQNEAQ (reference sequence). The CDR3 loop spans 16 amino acids. With 7 bases clipped from V and 6 bases from J, the junction kept 12 bases outside the gene matches. The CDR3, as DNA: TGTGCCAGCACCTATTGGGAAGGGACAGGGGGCCCTGAAGCTTTCTTT. Protein product: CASTYWEGTGGPEAFF.

The chain couples TRBV24-1 to TRBJ2-3, with 13 bases identical to TRBD2. The CDR3 has 18 residues. Germline V gene lookup returns CDR1 KGHDR and CDR2 SFDVKD. V lost 4 bases to trimming and J lost 1 base; unmatched junction nucleotides: 7. The CDR3 DNA follows: TGTGCCACCAGTGACCCGAGCGGGACTAGCGGGGGCACAGATACGCAGTATTTT. It translates to CATSDPSGTSGGTDTQYF.

This clone was seen more than once but under ten times. This chain links TRBV29-1 with TRBJ2-1; the match to TRBD2 covers 7 bases. Germline V gene sequence: CDR1 SQVTM, CDR2 ANQGSEA. The CDR3 has 14 residues. After removal of 8 bases from V and 6 bases from J, the junction contained 13 bases not matched to a gene. CDR3 bases: TGCAGCTCCAATGAGGGCGGGGGTATCAATGAGCAGTTCTTC. It specifies CSSNEGGGINEQFF.

As concerns this clone: Sequence at one end of the junction differs from germline and may be a read error. The chain combines TRBV7-2 with TRBJ2-2, with TRBD2 identical over 9 bases. Looked up from germline, CDR1 is SGHTA and CDR2 is FQGNSA. The length of the CDR3 is 15 residues. CDR3 sequence reads: CASRLAGEMAGELFF. The CDR3 nucleotides read TGTGCCAGCAGGTTAGCGGGAGAGATGGCCGGGGAGCTGTTTTTT.

The gene calls are TRBV9 and TRBJ2-7; 9 bases are a match to TRBD2. J gave up 3 bases and V 4 bases, and 8 bases lay outside the gene matches. The CDR3 contains 15 residues. Germline CDR1 is SGDLS and CDR2 is YYNGEE. CDR3 region: CASSPYLAGHYEQYF. The DNA for the CDR3 is TGTGCCAGCAGCCCTTATCTAGCGGGGCACTACGAGCAGTACTTC.

The V and J genes are TRBV2 and TRBJ2-1; TRBD1 matches 7 bases. J lost 6 bases, V lost 9 bases, and 5 bases had no gene match. This CDR3 is 12 amino acids long. The germline V gene has CDR1 SNHLY and CDR2 FYNNEI. The CDR3 loop is CARATGFNEQFF. CDR3 DNA: TGTGCCAGGGCGACAGGGTTCAATGAGCAGTTCTTC.

For the CDR3, the DNA is TGTGCCAGTCGGACAGGGGGATATTCACCCCTCCACTTT. Protein product: CASRTGGYSPLHF. This chain uses TRBV19 with TRBJ1-6; 10 bases are a match to TRBD1. CDR1 and CDR2 (germline): LNHDA, SQIVND (reference sequence). The CDR3 contains 13 residues. After removal of 8 bases from V and 8 bases from J, the junction contained 3 bases not matched to a gene. Variable domain in full (rest from reference TRBV19 and TRBJ1-6): DGGITQSPKYLFRKEGQNVTLSCEQNLNHDAMYWYRQDPGQGLRLIYYSQIVNDFQKGDIAEGYSVSREKKESFPLTVTSAQKNPTAFYLCASRTGGYSPLHFGNGTRLTVT.

This clone turned up a few times. The chain links TRBV28 to TRBJ1-6; no clear D. CDR3 length: 14 amino acids. Germline V gives CDR1 MDHEN, CDR2 SYDVKM. The V end lost 4 bases, the J end lost 10 bases, and 14 bases lay between the germline ends. For the CDR3, the DNA is TGTGCCAGCAGTTACCGCCGGGGTCTATCACCCCTCCACTTT. Residues: CASSYRRGLSPLHF.

The chain has TRBV30 and TRBJ2-5; weak D call: TRBD2 (6 bases). The CDR3 loop spans 13 amino acids. Germline CDR1 reads GTSNPN; CDR2 reads SVGIG (reference sequence). The germline V and J ends were trimmed by 0 bases and 5 bases, with 10 bases remaining between them. CDR3 nucleotide sequence: TGTGCCTGGAGTGTAGGAGGGGTCGAGACCCAGTACTTC. Translated, it gives CAWSVGGVETQYF.